Listed here are 2 T cell receptor beta chains from one sample, sequenced in a study of neurological immune-mediated disorders. Via MiXCR, TCRdb re-called the 5' RACE reads, giving one row per CDR3 protein. Here the sample spans 80,000 or so distinct CDR3 sequences, roughly 9% being singletons. Sequenced material: PBMCs. The origin of the receptors is a man between 50 and 59 years old in good health.

The table lists this clonotype with a few counts. DNA for the CDR3: TGTGCCAGCAGCGCACAACACACGGGACTTGCGGGAGGTATAGAGAATGAGCAGTTCTTC. Translation: CASSAQHTGLAGGIENEQFF. The genes are TRBV9 and TRBJ2-1; 8 nucleotides match TRBD2. The CDR3 length is 20 residues. V was clipped by 3 bases and J by 7 bases; unmatched bases: 24. Germline assignment: CDR1 SGDLS and CDR2 YYNGEE.

In its sample, this clonotype was seen many times. The chain couples TRBV2 to TRBJ2-2; D is possibly TRBD1 (6 bases). Trimming stripped 6 bases from V and 1 base from J, with 9 bases between. This CDR3 region has 14 residues. The germline gives CDR1 SNHLY, CDR2 FYNNEI. The DNA of the CDR3 is TGTGCCAGCAGGCAGGGACAGAACACCGGGGAGCTGTTTTTT. Protein: CASRQGQNTGELFF.